The 21 T cell receptor beta chains below come from one sample, sequenced in a study of T cell changes during pregnancy in multiple sclerosis. Clones were read by immunoSEQ multiplex PCR, and TCRdb kept only the in-frame ones, dropping some. The repertoire holds about 32,000 clones, about 91% seen once, with roughly a tenth in the top ten. The starting material was CD8+ T cells from peripheral blood mononuclear cells, obtained in the second trimester of pregnancy. All receptors derive from a female donor with multiple sclerosis, enrolled in a pregnancy study.

The rearrangement links TRBV2 to TRBJ2-7, with TRBD1 matching 8 bases. The CDR3 is 14 residues long. V dropped 6 bases and J dropped 1; count of bases not matched to a gene: 5. CDR1 SNHLY and CDR2 FYNNEI come from the germline V gene. CDR3: CASSPRDRSYEQYF. CDR3 DNA: TGTGCCAGCAGCCCAAGGGACAGGTCCTACGAGCAGTACTTC.

This chain links TRBV9 with TRBJ1-2; D is unresolved. CDR1 and CDR2 (germline): SGDLS, YYNGEE. Deletions cut 3 bases from V and 6 bases from J, with 18 bases between. This CDR3 is built from 15 residues. The DNA for the CDR3 is TGTGCCAGCAGCGGTCGACCCAGCAACTACGATGGCTACACCTTC. Its translation: CASSGRPSNYDGYTF.

V usage is TRBV9 and J usage is TRBJ1-2; D is unresolved. V was clipped by 0 bases and J by 0 bases, with 3 bases between them. This CDR3 comprises 13 residues. Germline V CDR1 and CDR2: SGDLS, YYNGEE. Here the CDR3 DNA reads TGTGCCAGCAGCGTAGCCTCTAACTATGGCTACACCTTC. It yields the protein CASSVASNYGYTF.

J is TRBJ2-7 and V is TRBV6-4; D might be TRBD1 (6 bases). V gave up 4 bases and J gave up 3 bases, with 13 bases separating them. This CDR3 has 14 residues. Germline V gene lookup returns CDR1 MRHNA and CDR2 SNTAGT. The CDR3 loop is CASSAVRGNYEQYF. The CDR3 bases are TGTGCCAGCAGTGCCGTCAGGGGCAACTACGAGCAGTACTTC.

The V gene is TRBV28, the J gene TRBJ2-3, with 7 bases fitting TRBD1. V was pared by 2 bases and J by 3 bases, with 2 bases of the junction left unmatched. CDR1 and CDR2 from the germline V gene are MDHEN and SYDVKM. The CDR3 length is 14 residues. The chain's CDR3 is CASSLLQGTDTQYF. DNA for the CDR3: TGTGCCAGCAGTTTACTACAGGGGACAGATACGCAGTATTTT. Using reference TRBV28 and TRBJ2-3 for the parts outside the CDR3, the full variable domain is DVKVTQSSRYLVKRTGEKVFLECVQDMDHENMFWYRQDPGLGLRLIYFSYDVKMKEKGDIPEGYSVSREKKERFSLILESASTNQTSMYLCASSLLQGTDTQYFGPGTRLTVL.

The chain joins TRBV27 to TRBJ2-3; 10 nucleotides match TRBD2. After removal of 4 bases from V and 0 bases from J, the junction contained 16 bases not matched to a gene. The CDR3 is 20 residues long. Germline V gene sequence: CDR1 MNHEY, CDR2 SMNVEV (reference sequence). CDR3 coding DNA: TGTGCCAGCAGTTCCCTCAAGGGACTAGCGATCCGTTCTAGCACAGATACGCAGTATTTT. Encoded protein: CASSSLKGLAIRSSTDTQYF.

The CDR3 DNA reads as TGCGCCAGCAGCATCAACAGGGGGCAGAAGCAGTTCTTC. Its protein is CASSINRGQKQFF. The chain is built from TRBV5-1 and TRBJ2-1; 9 nucleotides line up with TRBD1. J was trimmed by 11 bases and V by 4 bases; bases with no gene match: 7. Germline values: CDR1 SGHRS, CDR2 YFSETQ. The CDR3 contains 13 residues.

This chain connects TRBV6-5 to TRBJ2-5, with D maybe TRBD2 (6 bases). CDR3 length: 14 amino acids. Germline CDR1 and CDR2: MNHEY and SVGAGI. V lost 6 bases, J lost 5 bases, and 16 bases lay in between. The CDR3 protein is CASSREGLAETQYF. CDR3 coding DNA: TGTGCCAGCAGCCGAGAGGGACTGGCTGAGACCCAGTACTTC.

The chain is built from TRBV11-1 and TRBJ1-1; D remains ambiguous. Per the germline V gene, CDR1 is SGHAT and CDR2 is FQDESV (reference sequence). V was trimmed by 1 base and J by 2 bases, leaving 11 bases between them. The CDR3 covers 15 residues. The CDR3 loop is CASSLEDWENTEAFF. The CDR3 region has the DNA TGTGCCAGCAGCTTAGAGGACTGGGAAAACACTGAAGCTTTCTTT.

V and J are TRBV4-1 and TRBJ1-2, with 12 bases aligning to TRBD1. Unmatched junction bases numbered 8, after V lost 2 bases and J lost 7 bases. This CDR3 contains 16 residues. Germline V CDR1 and CDR2: MGHRA, YSYEKL. Written as DNA, the CDR3 is TGCGCCAGCAGCCAATCCCCCCGGGACAGGGGGCCTGGCTACACCTTC. This sequence encodes CASSQSPRDRGPGYTF.

The gene calls are TRBV6-1 and TRBJ2-7; 11 nucleotides line up with TRBD2. The CDR3 has 15 amino acids. V was clipped by 4 bases and J by 3 bases; unmatched bases: 5. Germline lookup yields CDR1 MNHNS and CDR2 SASEGT. CDR3 DNA sequence: TGTGCCAGCAGTGCCGGGACTAGCGGACGCTACGAGCAGTACTTC. Its translation: CASSAGTSGRYEQYF.

The chain employs TRBV27 and TRBJ2-2, with 12 positions matching TRBD2. The CDR3 totals 19 residues. The germline V gene encodes CDR1 MNHEY and CDR2 SMNVEV (reference sequence). V gave up 6 bases and J gave up 3 bases; unmatched junction bases: 14. CDR3 nucleotide sequence: TGTGCCAGCAGCCCTGGGACTAGCGGGCGCGGGGGGTACACCGGGGAGCTGTTTTTT. This codes for CASSPGTSGRGGYTGELFF.

This clone was counted only a few times. The gene calls are TRBV6-1 and TRBJ1-1, with 9 bases identical to TRBD1. Per the germline V gene, CDR1 is MNHNS and CDR2 is SASEGT. V shed 0 bases, J shed 5 bases, and the junction held 4 bases outside the gene matches. The CDR3 is 15 residues long. The CDR3 DNA is TGTGCCAGCAGTGAAGCACAGGGGGCGCGAACTGAAGCTTTCTTT. Translating gives CASSEAQGARTEAFF.

This clone has only one observation. The chain joins TRBV19 to TRBJ2-5, with a weak D call TRBD1 (5 bases). This CDR3 contains 15 residues. Germline assignment: CDR1 LNHDA and CDR2 SQIVND (reference sequence). V gave up 4 bases and J gave up 1 base, with 13 bases separating them. This CDR3 reads CASSKGTGPQETQYF. The CDR3 DNA is TGTGCCAGTAGTAAAGGTACAGGCCCCCAAGAGACCCAGTACTTC.

The chain is built from TRBV7-9 and TRBJ1-2; tentative D call: TRBD1 (5 bases). Between the trimmed V and J ends, which lost 5 bases and 4 bases, there was a span of 17 bases. This CDR3 contains 15 residues. The germline gives CDR1 SEHNR, CDR2 FQNEAQ (reference sequence). This chain's CDR3 is CASSASDSWVYGYTF. CDR3 DNA: TGTGCCAGCAGCGCCTCAGACAGTTGGGTCTATGGCTACACCTTC.

This clone came up once. This chain uses TRBV27 with TRBJ1-5; TRBD1 aligns across 10 bases. CDR1 is MNHEY and CDR2 is SMNVEV in the germline V gene (reference sequence). With V trimmed by 5 bases and J by 1 base, 5 bases remained unmatched. The CDR3 has 16 amino acids. CDR3 residues: CASSPRTGGSNQPQHF. The CDR3 DNA is TGTGCCAGCAGTCCCAGGACAGGGGGAAGCAATCAGCCCCAGCATTTT.

Only a few counts were recorded for this clone. The chain recombines TRBV6-6 with TRBJ1-3; D gene ambiguous. CDR1 and CDR2 from the germline V gene are MNHNY and SVGAGI (reference sequence). With 4 bases removed from V and 2 bases from J, the gap between germline ends came to 6 bases. CDR3 length: 13 residues. The CDR3 coding sequence is TGTGCCAGCAGTTCCCTCCCTGGAAACACCATATATTTT. The encoded protein is CASSSLPGNTIYF.

The V call is TRBV15, the J call TRBJ2-2; possibly TRBD2 for D (6 bases). V was cut by 0 bases and J by 7 bases, with 12 bases left in between. Germline-derived CDR1 and CDR2 are LNHNV and YYDKDF (reference sequence). The CDR3 extends over 15 amino acids. CDR3: CATSRDRGAGGELFF. The CDR3 nucleotides read TGTGCCACCAGCAGAGATCGGGGAGCGGGCGGGGAGCTGTTTTTT.

The V call is TRBV1, the J call TRBJ1-2; no check of the table's D call, TRBD1, against the DNA was made. TRBV1 is assigned pseudogene status. CDR3 length: 13 amino acids. As DNA, the CDR3 is TGCACCAGCAGCCGGGGCGCGTCCTATGGCTACACCTTC. As protein: CTSSRGASYGYTF.

The chain links TRBV11-2 to TRBJ2-1; D might be TRBD1 (5 bases). The CDR3 covers 13 residues. V lost 1 base, J lost 8 bases, and 9 bases lay in between. Germline V CDR1 and CDR2: SGHAT, FQNNGV. The CDR3 protein is CASSLATDHEQFF. In DNA form, the CDR3 reads TGTGCCAGCAGCTTAGCGACAGATCATGAGCAGTTCTTC.

V and J are TRBV5-1 and TRBJ2-1; 7 nucleotides align to TRBD1. V dropped 4 bases and J dropped 8; count of bases not matched to a gene: 9. CDR1 and CDR2 from the germline V gene are SGHRS and YFSETQ. The CDR3 has 14 residues. CDR3 DNA: TGCGCCAGCAGCCCAAGACAGGGTGCGGATGAGCAGTTCTTC. Translated: CASSPRQGADEQFF.